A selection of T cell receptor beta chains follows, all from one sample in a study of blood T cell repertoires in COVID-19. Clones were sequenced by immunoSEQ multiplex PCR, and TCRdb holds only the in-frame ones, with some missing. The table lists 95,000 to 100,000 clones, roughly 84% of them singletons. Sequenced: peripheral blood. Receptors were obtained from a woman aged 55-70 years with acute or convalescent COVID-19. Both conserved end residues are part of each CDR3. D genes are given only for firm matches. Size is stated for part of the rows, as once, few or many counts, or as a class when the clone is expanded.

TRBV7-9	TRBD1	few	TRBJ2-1	TGTGCCAGCAGCGCTGACAGGGGGTTTTACAATGAGCAGTTCTTC	CASSADRGFYNEQFF
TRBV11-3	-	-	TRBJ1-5	TGTGCCAGCAGCGCTGCACGCTATGGGCCCCAGCATTTT	CASSAARYGPQHF
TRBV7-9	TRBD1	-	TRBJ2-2	TGTGCCAGCAGCGCCCGACAGGGGGGTGAAACCGGGGAGCTGTTTTTT	CASSARQGGETGELFF
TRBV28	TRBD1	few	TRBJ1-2	TGTGCCAGCAGTTTGTGGGACAGGGCGGGCTATGGCTACACCTTC	CASSLWDRAGYGYTF
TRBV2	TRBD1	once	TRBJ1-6	TGTGCCAGCGGGACAGCCCATAATTCACCCCTCCACTTT	CASGTAHNSPLHF
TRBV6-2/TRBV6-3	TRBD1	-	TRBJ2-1	TGTGCCAGCAGTTCTCAGGGGACAGGTATCTACAATGAGCAGTTCTTC	CASSSQGTGIYNEQFF
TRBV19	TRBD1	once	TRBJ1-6	TGTGCCAGTAGTTCGCCGGGACAGGGGCGCCGCTCACCCCTCCACTTT	CASSSPGQGRRSPLHF
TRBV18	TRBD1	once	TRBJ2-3	TGTGCCAGCTCACCACTCGGGACAGGGGATACGCAGTATTTT	CASSPLGTGDTQYF
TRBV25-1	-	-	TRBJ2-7	TGTGCCAGCAGTGACCAGGGGCCGTCCTACGAGCAGTACTTC	CASSDQGPSYEQYF
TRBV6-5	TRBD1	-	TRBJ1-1	TGTGCCAGCTCAGGGGGAAACACTGAAGCTTTCTTT	CASSGGNTEAFF
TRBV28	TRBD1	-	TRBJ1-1	TGTGCCAGCGGAGGGGACAGGGGAAGGAACACTGAAGCTTTCTTT	CASGGDRGRNTEAFF
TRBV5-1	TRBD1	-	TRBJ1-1	TGCGCCAGCAGCTTGAACGCAGGGGGCATGAACACTGAAGCTTTCTTT	CASSLNAGGMNTEAFF
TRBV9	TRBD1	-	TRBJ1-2	TGTGCCAGCAGCGGACGACAGGGTCCTCAGAACTATGGCTACACCTTC	CASSGRQGPQNYGYTF
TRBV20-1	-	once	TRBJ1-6	TGCAGTGCCACACAAAGGAGGATTGCCCTTTTT	CSATQRRIALF
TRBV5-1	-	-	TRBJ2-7	TGCGCCAGCAGCTTGGTCGGGACAAGAAGGGACGAGCAGTACTTC	CASSLVGTRRDEQYF
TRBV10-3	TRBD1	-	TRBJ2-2	TGTGCCATCAGTGAAGAGACAGGGGGAACCGGGGAGCTGTTTTTT	CAISEETGGTGELFF
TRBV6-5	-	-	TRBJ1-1	TGTGCCAGCAGTTACGCGTCGGGAGGGCTCGTCACTGAAGCTTTCTTT	CASSYASGGLVTEAFF
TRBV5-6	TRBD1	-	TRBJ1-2	TGTGCCAGCAGCTCGGGACAGCTCGGAGTTAACTATGGCTACACCTTC	CASSSGQLGVNYGYTF
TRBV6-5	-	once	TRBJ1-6	TGTGCCAGCAGCGAGAACGGGGTAGCTAATTCACCCCTCCACTTT	CASSENGVANSPLHF
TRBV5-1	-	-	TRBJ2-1	TGCGCCAGCAGCTCCCCCTCGGTGGAGCAGTTCTTC	CASSSPSVEQFF
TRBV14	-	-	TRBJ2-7	TGTGCCAGCAGCCTGACAGTTTACGAGCAGTACTTC	CASSLTVYEQYF
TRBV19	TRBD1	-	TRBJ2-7	TGTGCCAGTAGTATAGCGGTTTCCGGGACAGGGGGCTACGAGCAGTACTTC	CASSIAVSGTGGYEQYF
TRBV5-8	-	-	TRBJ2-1	TGTGCCAGCACCAGACGGGGAGCATCCCCCGATCGATACAATGAGCAGTTCTTC	CASTRRGASPDRYNEQFF
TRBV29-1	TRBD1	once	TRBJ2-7	TGCAGCGTCGAAGGACAGGTTGGGAGTAACGAGCAGTACTTC	CSVEGQVGSNEQYF
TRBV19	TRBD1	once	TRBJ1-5	TGTGCCAGTACCCCTGACAGGGGGCCCGGACAGCCCCAGCATTTT	CASTPDRGPGQPQHF
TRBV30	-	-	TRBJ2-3	TGTGCCTGGAGTGCTGGCGGCAGCACAGATACGCAGTATTTT	CAWSAGGSTDTQYF
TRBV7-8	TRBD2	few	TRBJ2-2	TGTGCCAGCAGCTTACGTGGGAGGGACACCGGGGAGCTGTTTTTT	CASSLRGRDTGELFF
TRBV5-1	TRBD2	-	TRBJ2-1	TGCGCCAGCAGCTTCGGGACTAGCGCCAATGAGCAGTTCTTC	CASSFGTSANEQFF
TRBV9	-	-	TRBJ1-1	TGTGCCAGCAGCTCAACCGGACAGAACACTGAAGCTTTCTTT	CASSSTGQNTEAFF
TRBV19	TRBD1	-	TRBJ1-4	TGTGCCAGTAGTTCCTGGACAGGGAAATTTGAAAAACTGTTTTTT	CASSSWTGKFEKLFF
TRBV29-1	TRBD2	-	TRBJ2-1	TGCAGCGTTGAAGATATACTAGCGGGGGTATATGAGCAGTTCTTC	CSVEDILAGVYEQFF
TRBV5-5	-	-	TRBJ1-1	TGTGCCAGCAGCTTGAAAGGGACACCAAACACTGAAGCTTTCTTT	CASSLKGTPNTEAFF
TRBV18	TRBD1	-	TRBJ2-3	TGTGCCAGCTCACCAACCAGGGGGCTGACAGATACGCAGTATTTT	CASSPTRGLTDTQYF
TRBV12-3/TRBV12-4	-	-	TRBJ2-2	TGTGCCAGCGCTTTGGTAGCGTCCGGGGAGCTGTTTTTT	CASALVASGELFF